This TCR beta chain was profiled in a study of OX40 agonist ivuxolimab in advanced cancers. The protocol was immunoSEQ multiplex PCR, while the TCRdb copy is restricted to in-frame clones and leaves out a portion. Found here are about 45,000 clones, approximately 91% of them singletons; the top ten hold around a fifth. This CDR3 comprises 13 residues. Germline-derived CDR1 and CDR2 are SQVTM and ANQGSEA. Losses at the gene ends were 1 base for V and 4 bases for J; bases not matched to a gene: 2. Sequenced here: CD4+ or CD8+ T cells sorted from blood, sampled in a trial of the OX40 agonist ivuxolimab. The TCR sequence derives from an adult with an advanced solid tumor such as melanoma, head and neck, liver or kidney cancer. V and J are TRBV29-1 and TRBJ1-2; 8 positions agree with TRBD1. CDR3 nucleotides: TGCAGCGTTGAAGGACAGGGGACCTATGGCTACACCTTC. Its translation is CSVEGQGTYGYTF. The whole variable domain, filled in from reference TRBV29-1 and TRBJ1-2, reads SAVISQKPSRDICQRGTSLTIQCQVDSQVTMMFWYRQQPGQSLTLIATANQGSEATYESGFVIDKFPISRPNLTFSTLTVSNMSPEDSSIYLCSVEGQGTYGYTFGSGTRLTVV.